This T cell receptor (beta chain) emerged from a study of Ad26.COV2.S vaccination and SARS-CoV-2 variants. This table comes from immunoSEQ multiplex PCR, and its TCRdb copy is limited to in-frame clones, with some not included. The sample holds more than 350,000 clones, around 90% seen once. V lost 6 bases and J 4 bases, leaving 21 bases between the germline ends. The length of the CDR3 is 16 residues. Germline-derived CDR1 and CDR2 are MDHEN and SYDVKM. Treatment described: 19 received Ad26.COV2.S at low or high dose, single or two shots; roughly 5 received placebo; per-sample allocation not given. The study sampled participants on day 63 after the first vaccine or placebo injection.

The chain employs TRBV28 and TRBJ1-2; D not certain. The specimen comprised peripheral blood, sampled in a trial of Ad26.COV2.S vaccine versus placebo. The sequence came from a person aged 18-65 years who received the Ad26.COV2.S COVID-19 vaccine or a placebo. CDR3: CASSPTVGFGFYGYTF. CDR3 sequence (DNA): TGTGCCAGCAGCCCGACCGTGGGCTTCGGGTTCTATGGCTACACCTTC.